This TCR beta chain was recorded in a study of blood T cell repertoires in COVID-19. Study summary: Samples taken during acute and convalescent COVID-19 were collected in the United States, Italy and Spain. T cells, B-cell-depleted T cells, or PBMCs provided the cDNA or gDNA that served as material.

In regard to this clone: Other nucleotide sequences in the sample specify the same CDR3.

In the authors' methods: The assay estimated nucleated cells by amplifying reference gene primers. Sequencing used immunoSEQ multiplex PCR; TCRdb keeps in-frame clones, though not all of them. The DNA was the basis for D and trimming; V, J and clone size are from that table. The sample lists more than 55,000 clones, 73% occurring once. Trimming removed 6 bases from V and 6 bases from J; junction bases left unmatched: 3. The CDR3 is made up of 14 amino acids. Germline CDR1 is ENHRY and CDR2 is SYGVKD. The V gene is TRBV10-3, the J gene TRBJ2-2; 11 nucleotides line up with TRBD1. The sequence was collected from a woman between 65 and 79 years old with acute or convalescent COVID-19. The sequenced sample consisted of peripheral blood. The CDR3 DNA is TGTGCCATCAGGGGGACAGGGGGGGCCGGGGAGCTGTTTTTT. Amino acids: CAIRGTGGAGELFF.